These 6 T cell receptor beta chains came from one sample sequenced in a study of control samples from healthy donors and cancer patients. TCRdb keeps only in-frame clones here, not all; method: immunoSEQ multiplex PCR. Among roughly 80,000 clones, over 75% were seen once, and the ten largest hold 5% to 7%. Sequencing was carried out using blood. The receptor source for this set is a woman aged 45-60 years in good health.

As regards this clone: This sample also contains other DNA sequences that code for the same CDR3. The chain joins TRBV6-5 to TRBJ1-5; 8 bases agree with TRBD1. V lost 6 bases to trimming and J lost 11 bases; unmatched junction nucleotides: 9. The CDR3 has 13 residues. CDR1 MNHEY and CDR2 SVGAGI come from the germline V gene. CDR3 coding DNA: TGTGCCAGCAGACCAGGGGGCGGGGGGGCCCAGCATTTT. Its translation is CASRPGGGGAQHF.

This chain uses TRBV24-1 with TRBJ2-1; 8 bases are shared with TRBD2. Germline-derived CDR1 and CDR2 are KGHDR and SFDVKD. CDR3 size: 16 residues. Unmatched junction bases numbered 5, after V lost 0 bases and J lost 5 bases. This CDR3 reads CATSDLQASGHNEQFF. Written as DNA, the CDR3 is TGTGCCACCAGTGATTTGCAGGCTAGCGGGCACAATGAGCAGTTCTTC.

The chain links TRBV14 to TRBJ2-7; D may be TRBD2 (6 bases). V was clipped by 3 bases and J by 2 bases, with 8 bases between them. The germline V gene has CDR1 SGHDN and CDR2 FVKESK. The CDR3 has 13 amino acids. The CDR3 is CASSQPGAYEQYF. DNA of the CDR3: TGTGCCAGCAGCCAGCCGGGGGCCTACGAGCAGTACTTC.

The genes are TRBV9 and TRBJ2-1; 11 nucleotides agree with TRBD1. Unmatched junction bases numbered 4, after V lost 4 bases and J lost 4 bases. CDR1 SGDLS and CDR2 YYNGEE come from the germline V gene. This CDR3 has 15 amino acids. The CDR3 sequence is CASSFGQGAYNEQFF. In DNA form, the CDR3 reads TGTGCCAGCAGCTTTGGACAGGGGGCTTACAATGAGCAGTTCTTC. Full variable domain (outside the CDR3, taken from reference TRBV9 and TRBJ2-1): DSGVTQTPKHLITATGQRVTLRCSPRSGDLSVYWYQQSLDQGLQFLIQYYNGEERAKGNILERFSAQQFPDLHSELNLSSLELGDSALYFCASSFGQGAYNEQFFGPGTRLTVL.

This clone was seen a few times. The rearrangement links TRBV3-1 (or the pseudogene TRBV3-2) to TRBJ2-1, with D perhaps being TRBD1 or TRBD2 (6 bases each). Germline V CDR1 and CDR2: LGHDT, YNNKEL (reference sequence). The CDR3 sequence is 17 residues long. V dropped 0 bases and J dropped 0 bases, with 12 bases sitting between them. The CDR3 protein is CASSQEGGRSSYNEQFF. The CDR3 DNA reads as TGTGCCAGCAGCCAAGAGGGGGGCCGGAGCTCCTACAATGAGCAGTTCTTC.

The chain carries TRBV25-1 and TRBJ1-1; D remains unclear. The CDR3 extends over 13 amino acids. The germline CDR1 and CDR2 sequences are MGHDK and SYGVNS. Deletions cut 1 base from V and 10 bases from J, with 13 bases between. Here the CDR3 reads CASSEWAGRGAFF. The DNA for the CDR3 is TGTGCCAGCAGTGAATGGGCAGGTCGGGGAGCTTTCTTT.